This T cell receptor beta chain was recovered during a study of shared clonotypes between healthy human individuals. Germline lookup yields CDR1 SNHLY and CDR2 FYNNEI. V trimming: 5 bases; J trimming: 4 bases; junction bases outside the gene matches: 3. This CDR3 is built from 16 residues. Naive CD45RA+ and memory CD45RA-negative subsets were split from CD4+ cells. Replicate PCRs for sorted subsets used 200 ng DNA; this equaled tens of thousands of T cell genomes. Some clones are missing from TCRdb's copy, which holds only in-frame ones; the method was immunoSEQ multiplex PCR. The table lists fewer than 2.5 million clones, 90% to 95% of them singletons.

V and J are TRBV2 and TRBJ2-2, with 14 positions matching TRBD2. The sequenced sample was naive CD4+ T cells from PBMCs. Described subset: CD45RA+ positively selected. The clonotype originates from a man aged 18-30 years in good health. Some clones in this sample may be carry-over from other donors' samples. CDR3 loop: CASSLTSGRGTGELFF. The CDR3 coding sequence is TGTGCCAGCAGTCTGACTAGCGGGAGGGGCACCGGGGAGCTGTTTTTT.